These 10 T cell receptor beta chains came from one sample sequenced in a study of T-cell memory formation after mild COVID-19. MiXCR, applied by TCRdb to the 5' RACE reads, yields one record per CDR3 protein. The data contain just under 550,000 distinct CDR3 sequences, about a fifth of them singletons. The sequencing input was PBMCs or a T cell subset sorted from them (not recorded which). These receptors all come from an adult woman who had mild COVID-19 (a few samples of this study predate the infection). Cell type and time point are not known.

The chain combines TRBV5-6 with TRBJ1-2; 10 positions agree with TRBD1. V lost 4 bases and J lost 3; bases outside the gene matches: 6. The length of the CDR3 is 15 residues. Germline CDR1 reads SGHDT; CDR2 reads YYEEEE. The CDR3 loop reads CASSAGTGDHYGYTF. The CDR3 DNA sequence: TGTGCCAGCAGCGCTGGGACAGGGGATCACTATGGCTACACCTTC.

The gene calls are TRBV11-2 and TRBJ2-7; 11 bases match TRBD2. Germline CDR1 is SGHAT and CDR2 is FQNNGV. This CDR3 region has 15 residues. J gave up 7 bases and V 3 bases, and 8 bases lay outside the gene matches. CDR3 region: CASSFILAGGGEQYF. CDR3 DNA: TGTGCCAGCAGCTTCATCCTAGCGGGAGGAGGAGAGCAGTACTTC.

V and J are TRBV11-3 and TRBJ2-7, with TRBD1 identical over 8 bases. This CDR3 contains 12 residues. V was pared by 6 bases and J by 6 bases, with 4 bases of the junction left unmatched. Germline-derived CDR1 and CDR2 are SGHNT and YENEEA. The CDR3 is CASRVGQGEQYF. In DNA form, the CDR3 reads TGTGCCAGCAGAGTAGGACAGGGCGAGCAGTACTTC.

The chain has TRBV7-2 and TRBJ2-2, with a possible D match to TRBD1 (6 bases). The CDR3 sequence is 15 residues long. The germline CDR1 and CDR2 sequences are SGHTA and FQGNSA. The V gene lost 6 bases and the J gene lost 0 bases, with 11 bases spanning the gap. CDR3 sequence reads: CASRGGTANTGELFF. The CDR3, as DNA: TGTGCCAGCAGAGGGGGTACCGCGAACACCGGGGAGCTGTTTTTT. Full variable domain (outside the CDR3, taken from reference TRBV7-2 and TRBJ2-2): GAGVSQSPSNKVTEKGKDVELRCDPISGHTALYWYRQSLGQGLEFLIYFQGNSAPDKSGLPSDRFSAERTGGSVSTLTIQRTQQEDSAVYLCASRGGTANTGELFFGEGSRLTVL.

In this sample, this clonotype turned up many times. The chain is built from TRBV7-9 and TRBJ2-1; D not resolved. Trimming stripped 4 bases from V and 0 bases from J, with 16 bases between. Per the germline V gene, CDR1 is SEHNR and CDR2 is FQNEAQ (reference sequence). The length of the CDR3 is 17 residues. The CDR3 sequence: CASSSREFLSSYNEQFF. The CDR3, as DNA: TGTGCCAGCAGCTCCCGTGAGTTCTTGAGCTCCTACAATGAGCAGTTCTTC. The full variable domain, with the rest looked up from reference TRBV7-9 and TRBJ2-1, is DTGVSQNPRHKITKRGQNVTFRCDPISEHNRLYWYRQTLGQGPEFLTYFQNEAQLEKSRLLSDRFSAERPKGSFSTLEIQRTEQGDSAMYLCASSSREFLSSYNEQFFGPGTRLTVL.

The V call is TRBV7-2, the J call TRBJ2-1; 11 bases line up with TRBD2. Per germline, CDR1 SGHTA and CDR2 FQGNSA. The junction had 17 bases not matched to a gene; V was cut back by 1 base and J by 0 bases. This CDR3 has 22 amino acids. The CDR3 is CASSLGVGVSSGGLSSYNEQFF. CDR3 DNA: TGTGCCAGCAGCTTAGGAGTAGGGGTGTCTAGCGGGGGGCTTAGCTCCTACAATGAGCAGTTCTTC.

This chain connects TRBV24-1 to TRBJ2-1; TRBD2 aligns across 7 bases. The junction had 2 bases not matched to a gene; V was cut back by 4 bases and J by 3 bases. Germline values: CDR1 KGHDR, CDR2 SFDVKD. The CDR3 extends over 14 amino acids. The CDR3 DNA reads TGTGCCACCAGTGAAAGCGGGATCTACAATGAGCAGTTCTTC. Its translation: CATSESGIYNEQFF.

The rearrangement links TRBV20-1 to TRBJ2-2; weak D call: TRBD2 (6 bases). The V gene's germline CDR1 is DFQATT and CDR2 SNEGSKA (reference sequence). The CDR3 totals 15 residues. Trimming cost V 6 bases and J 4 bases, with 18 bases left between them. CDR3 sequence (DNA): TGCAGTGCCCATTCTGGGGGGTTGAGCACCGGGGAGCTGTTTTTT. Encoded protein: CSAHSGGLSTGELFF.

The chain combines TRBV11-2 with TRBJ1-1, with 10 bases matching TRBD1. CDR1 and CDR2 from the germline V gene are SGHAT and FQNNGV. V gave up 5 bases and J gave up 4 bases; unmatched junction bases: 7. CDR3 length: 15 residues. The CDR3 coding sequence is TGTGCCAGCAGCCGCGGATGGACAGGGGGCACTGAAGCTTTCTTT. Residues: CASSRGWTGGTEAFF.

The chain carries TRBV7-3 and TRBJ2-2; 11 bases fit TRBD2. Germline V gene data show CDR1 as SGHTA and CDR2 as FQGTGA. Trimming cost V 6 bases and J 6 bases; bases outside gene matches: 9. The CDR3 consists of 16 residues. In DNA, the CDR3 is TGTGCCAGCAGTCGCCAGGGGACTAGCGGTCCCGGGGAGCTGTTTTTT. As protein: CASSRQGTSGPGELFF. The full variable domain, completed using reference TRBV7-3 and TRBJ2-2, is GAGVSQTPSNKVTEKGKYVELRCDPISGHTALYWYRQSLGQGPEFLIYFQGTGAADDSGLPNDRFFAVRPEGSVSTLKIQRTERGDSAVYLCASSRQGTSGPGELFFGEGSRLTVL.